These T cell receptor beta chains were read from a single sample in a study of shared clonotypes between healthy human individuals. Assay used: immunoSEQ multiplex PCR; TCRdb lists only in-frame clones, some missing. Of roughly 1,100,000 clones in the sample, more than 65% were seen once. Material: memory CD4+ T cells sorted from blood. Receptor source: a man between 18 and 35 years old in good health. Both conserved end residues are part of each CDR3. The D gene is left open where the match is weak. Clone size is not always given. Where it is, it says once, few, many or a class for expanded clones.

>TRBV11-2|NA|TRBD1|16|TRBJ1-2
CASSLVGTGGDYGYTF
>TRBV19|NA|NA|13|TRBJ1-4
CASRADLKEKLFF
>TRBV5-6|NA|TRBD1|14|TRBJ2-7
CASSLYRGPYEQYF
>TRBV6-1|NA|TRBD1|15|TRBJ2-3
CASTLTGAGTDTQYF
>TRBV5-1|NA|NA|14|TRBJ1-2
CASSLGHPNYGYTF
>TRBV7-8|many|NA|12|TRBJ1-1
CASSLSRQAGFF
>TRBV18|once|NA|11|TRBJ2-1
CASSVSNEQFF
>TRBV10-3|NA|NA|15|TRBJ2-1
CAISESTTRGNEQFF
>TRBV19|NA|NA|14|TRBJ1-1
CASSSPGTLTEAFF
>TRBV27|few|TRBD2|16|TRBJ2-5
CASIDRAGAIGKTQYF
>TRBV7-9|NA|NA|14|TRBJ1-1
CASSLEPGNTEAFF
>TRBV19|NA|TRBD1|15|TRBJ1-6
CASSTGGTVASPLHF
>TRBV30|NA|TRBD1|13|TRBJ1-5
CAWSGTGGQPQHF
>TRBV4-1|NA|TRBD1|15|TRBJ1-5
CASRERTGYNQPQHF
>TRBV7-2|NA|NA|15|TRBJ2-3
CASSLAHGGPDTQYF
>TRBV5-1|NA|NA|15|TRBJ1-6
CASSLVQDNNSPLHF
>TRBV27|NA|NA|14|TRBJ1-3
CASSPRTAGNTIYF
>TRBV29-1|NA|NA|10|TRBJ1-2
CSVEVGGYTF
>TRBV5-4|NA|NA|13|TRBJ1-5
CASSADLGQPQHF
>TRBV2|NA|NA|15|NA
CASSEALGSPFEQYF
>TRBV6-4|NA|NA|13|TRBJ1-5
CASSAPSYQPQHF
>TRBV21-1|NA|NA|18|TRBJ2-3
CASSKCWPAGASTDTQYF
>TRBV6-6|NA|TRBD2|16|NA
CASSYSRLAGTYEQYF
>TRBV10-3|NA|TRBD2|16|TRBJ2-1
CAISELAGGDYNEQFF
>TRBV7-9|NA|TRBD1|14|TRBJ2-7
CASGMDRPPYEQYF
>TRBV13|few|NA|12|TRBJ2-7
CASSPSHSEQYF
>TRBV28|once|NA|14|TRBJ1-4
CASSRGGANEKLFF
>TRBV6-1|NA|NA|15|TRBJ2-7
CASSQSLGGSYEQYF
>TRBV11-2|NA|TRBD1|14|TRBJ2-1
CASRPGQGFSEQFF
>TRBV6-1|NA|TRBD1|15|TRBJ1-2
CASREGQGIGYGYTF
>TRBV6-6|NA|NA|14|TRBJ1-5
CASSYEEANQPQHF
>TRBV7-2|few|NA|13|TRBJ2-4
CASSLRGENIQYF
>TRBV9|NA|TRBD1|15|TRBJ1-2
CASSVGQGRGYGYTF
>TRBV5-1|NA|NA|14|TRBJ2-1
CASSPSASLAGEFF
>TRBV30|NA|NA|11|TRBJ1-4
CAWQGGEKLFF
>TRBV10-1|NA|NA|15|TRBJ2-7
CATPLGTSSSYEQYF
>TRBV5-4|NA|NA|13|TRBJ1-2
CASSPQGGYGYTF
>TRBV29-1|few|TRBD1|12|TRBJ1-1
CSGGQGNTEAFF